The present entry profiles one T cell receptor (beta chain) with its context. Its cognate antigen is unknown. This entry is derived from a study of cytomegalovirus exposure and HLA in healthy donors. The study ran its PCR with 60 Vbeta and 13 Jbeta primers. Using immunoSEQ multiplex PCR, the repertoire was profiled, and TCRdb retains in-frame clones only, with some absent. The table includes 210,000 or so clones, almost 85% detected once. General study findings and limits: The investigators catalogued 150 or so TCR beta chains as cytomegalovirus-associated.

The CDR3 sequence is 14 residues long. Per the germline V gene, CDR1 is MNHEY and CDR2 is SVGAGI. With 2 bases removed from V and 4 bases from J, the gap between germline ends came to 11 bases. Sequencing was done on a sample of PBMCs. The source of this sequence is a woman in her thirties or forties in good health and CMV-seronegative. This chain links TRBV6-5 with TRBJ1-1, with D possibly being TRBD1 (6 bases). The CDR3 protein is CASSYARGGTEAFF. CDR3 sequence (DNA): TGTGCCAGCAGTTACGCTAGGGGGGGCACTGAAGCTTTCTTT.